This T cell receptor (beta chain) came from a study of breast tumors, draining lymph nodes, adjacent tissues. Samples came from axillary lymph nodes draining the breast cancer. This clonotype has a count of ten or more. Antigen: not known. Study-wide points: Tumor repertoires ranked between lymph nodes and nontumor tissue in diversity, with V and J gene preferences. Tumor T cell lymph node origin was a supported hypothesis, not proven.

TCRdb recomputed calls from the multiplex PCR reads with MiXCR, one row per CDR3 protein. The top ten hold 2% to 2.5% of the sample, which has 70,000 to 85,000 distinct CDR3 sequences, roughly 19% seen once. V lost 0 bases, J lost 12 bases, and 3 bases stayed unmatched. The CDR3 has 13 residues. Germline V gives CDR1 LGHNA, CDR2 YSLEER. Sequences were obtained from axillary lymph node tissue. The genes are TRBV4-3 and TRBJ2-1, with 9 bases lining up with TRBD2. The sequence derives from a female donor with breast cancer. Some clones in this sample may be carry-over from other donors' samples. CDR3 bases: TGCGCCAGCAGCCAAGATGCGGGGGGGGGGCAGTTCTTC. Translation: CASSQDAGGGQFF.